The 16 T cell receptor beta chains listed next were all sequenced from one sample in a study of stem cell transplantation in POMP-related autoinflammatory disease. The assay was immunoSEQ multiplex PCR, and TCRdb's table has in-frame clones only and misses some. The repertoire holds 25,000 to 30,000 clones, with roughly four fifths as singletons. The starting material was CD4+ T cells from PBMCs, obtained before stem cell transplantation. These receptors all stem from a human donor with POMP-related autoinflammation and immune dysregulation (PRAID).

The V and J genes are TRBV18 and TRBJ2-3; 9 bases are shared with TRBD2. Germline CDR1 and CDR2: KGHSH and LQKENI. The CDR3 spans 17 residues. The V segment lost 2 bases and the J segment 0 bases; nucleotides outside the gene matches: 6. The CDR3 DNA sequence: TGTGCCAGCTCACCAAGGGCTAGCGGGATTAGCACAGATACGCAGTATTTT. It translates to CASSPRASGISTDTQYF.

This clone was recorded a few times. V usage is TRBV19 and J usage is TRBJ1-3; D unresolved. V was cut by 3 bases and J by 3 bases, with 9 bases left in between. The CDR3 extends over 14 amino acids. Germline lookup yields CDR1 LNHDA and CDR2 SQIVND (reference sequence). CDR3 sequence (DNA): TGTGCCAGTAGTATTTTGGGGTATGGAAACACCATATATTTT. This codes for CASSILGYGNTIYF.

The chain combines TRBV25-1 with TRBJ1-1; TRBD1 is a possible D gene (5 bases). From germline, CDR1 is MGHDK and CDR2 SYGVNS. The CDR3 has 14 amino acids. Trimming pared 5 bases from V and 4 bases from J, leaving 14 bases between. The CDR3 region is CASSTTVPRTEAFF. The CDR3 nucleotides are TGTGCCAGCAGTACGACAGTCCCTCGCACTGAAGCTTTCTTT.

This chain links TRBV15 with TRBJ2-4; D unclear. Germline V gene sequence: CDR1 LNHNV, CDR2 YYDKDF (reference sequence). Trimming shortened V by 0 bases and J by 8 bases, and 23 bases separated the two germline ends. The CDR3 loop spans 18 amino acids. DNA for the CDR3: TGTGCCACCAGCAGAGATCGGGTATCCTCGGGCTACGATTACATTCAGTACTTC. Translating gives CATSRDRVSSGYDYIQYF.

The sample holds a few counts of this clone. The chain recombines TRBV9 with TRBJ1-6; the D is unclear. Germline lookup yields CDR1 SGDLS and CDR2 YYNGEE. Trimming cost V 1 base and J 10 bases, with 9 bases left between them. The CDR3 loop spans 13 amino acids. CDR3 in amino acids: CASSVKAGSPLHF. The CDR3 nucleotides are TGTGCCAGCAGCGTAAAGGCGGGATCACCCCTCCACTTT.

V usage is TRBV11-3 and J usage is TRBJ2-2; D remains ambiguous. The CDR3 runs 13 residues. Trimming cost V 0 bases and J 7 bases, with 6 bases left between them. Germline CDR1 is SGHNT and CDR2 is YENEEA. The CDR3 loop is CASSLEGGGELFF. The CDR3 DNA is TGTGCCAGCAGCTTAGAGGGTGGCGGGGAGCTGTTTTTT.

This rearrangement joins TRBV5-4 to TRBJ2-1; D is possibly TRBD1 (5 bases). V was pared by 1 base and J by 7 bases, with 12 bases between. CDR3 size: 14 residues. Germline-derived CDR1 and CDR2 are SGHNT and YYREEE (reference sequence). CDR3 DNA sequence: TGTGCCAGCAGCTTGCCAGGGTTTAATAATGAGCAGTTCTTC. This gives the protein CASSLPGFNNEQFF.

Here the CDR3 reads CAWNQGVAKNIQYF. DNA of the CDR3: TGTGCCTGGAACCAGGGGGTAGCCAAAAACATTCAGTACTTC. This chain links TRBV30 with TRBJ2-4, with 7 bases identical to TRBD1. The CDR3 totals 14 residues. Per the germline V gene, CDR1 is GTSNPN and CDR2 is SVGIG (reference sequence). J gave up 0 bases and V 4 bases, and 3 bases lay outside the gene matches.

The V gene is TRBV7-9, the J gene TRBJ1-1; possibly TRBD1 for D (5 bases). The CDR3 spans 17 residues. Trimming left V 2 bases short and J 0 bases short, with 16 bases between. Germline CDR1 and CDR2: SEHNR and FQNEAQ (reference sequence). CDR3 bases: TGTGCCAGCAGCTTAATCTTAGTGGGGCGGCTGAACACTGAAGCTTTCTTT. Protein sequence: CASSLILVGRLNTEAFF.

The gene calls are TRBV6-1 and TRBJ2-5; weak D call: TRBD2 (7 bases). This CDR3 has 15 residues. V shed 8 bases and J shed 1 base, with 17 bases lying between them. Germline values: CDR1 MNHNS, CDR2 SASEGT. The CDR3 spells CASAFGGRAQETQYF. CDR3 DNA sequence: TGTGCCAGCGCATTCGGGGGGCGGGCCCAAGAGACCCAGTACTTC.

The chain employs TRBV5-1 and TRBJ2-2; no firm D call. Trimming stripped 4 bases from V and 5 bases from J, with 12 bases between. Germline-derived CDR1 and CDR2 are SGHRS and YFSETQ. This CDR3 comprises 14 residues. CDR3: CASSVGHRTGELFF. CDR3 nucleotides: TGCGCCAGCAGCGTCGGCCACCGAACCGGGGAGCTGTTTTTT.

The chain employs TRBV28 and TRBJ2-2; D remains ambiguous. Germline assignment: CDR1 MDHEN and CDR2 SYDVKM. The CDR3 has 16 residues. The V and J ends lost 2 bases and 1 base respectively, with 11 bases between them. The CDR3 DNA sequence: TGTGCCAGCAGTTTACACCCTATGGGGAACACCGGGGAGCTGTTTTTT. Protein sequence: CASSLHPMGNTGELFF.

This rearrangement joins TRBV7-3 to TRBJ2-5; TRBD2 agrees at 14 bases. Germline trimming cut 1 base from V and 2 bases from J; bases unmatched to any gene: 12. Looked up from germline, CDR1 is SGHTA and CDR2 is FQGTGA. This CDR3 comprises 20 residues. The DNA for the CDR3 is TGTGCCAGCAGCTTAATTGTAGGACTAGCGGGAGGTTACCGTCAAGAGACCCAGTACTTC. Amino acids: CASSLIVGLAGGYRQETQYF.

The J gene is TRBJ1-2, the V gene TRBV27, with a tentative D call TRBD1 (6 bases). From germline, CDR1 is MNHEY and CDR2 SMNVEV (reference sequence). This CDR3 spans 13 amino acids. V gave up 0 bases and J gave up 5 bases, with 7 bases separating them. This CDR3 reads CASSLSGGYGYTF. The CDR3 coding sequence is TGTGCCAGCAGTTTATCAGGGGGATATGGCTACACCTTC.

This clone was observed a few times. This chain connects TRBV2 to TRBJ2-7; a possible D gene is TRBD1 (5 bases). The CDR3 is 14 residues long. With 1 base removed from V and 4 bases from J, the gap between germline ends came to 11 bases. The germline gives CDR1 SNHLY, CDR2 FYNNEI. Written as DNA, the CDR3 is TGTGCCAGCAGTGAAGGACAGCCTAGATACGAGCAGTACTTC. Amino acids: CASSEGQPRYEQYF.

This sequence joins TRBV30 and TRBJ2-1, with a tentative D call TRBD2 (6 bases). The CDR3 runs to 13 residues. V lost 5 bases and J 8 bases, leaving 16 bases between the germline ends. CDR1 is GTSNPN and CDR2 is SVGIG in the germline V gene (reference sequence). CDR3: CAWSRGIWDEQFF. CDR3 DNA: TGTGCCTGGTCCCGGGGGATTTGGGATGAGCAGTTCTTC.